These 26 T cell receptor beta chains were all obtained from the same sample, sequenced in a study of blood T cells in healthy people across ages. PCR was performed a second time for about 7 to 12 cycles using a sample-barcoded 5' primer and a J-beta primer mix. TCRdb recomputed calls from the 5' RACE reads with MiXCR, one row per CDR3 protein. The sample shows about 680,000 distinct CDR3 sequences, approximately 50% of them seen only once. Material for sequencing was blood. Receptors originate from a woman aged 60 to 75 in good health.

CDR3 loop: CASSPVQITEAFF. CDR3 DNA sequence: TGTGCCAGCAGTCCGGTCCAGATCACTGAAGCTTTCTTT. The chain recombines TRBV6-1 with TRBJ1-1; no clear D. Germline CDR1 reads MNHNS; CDR2 reads SASEGT. CDR3 length: 13 residues. V was clipped by 5 bases and J by 4 bases, with 11 bases between them.

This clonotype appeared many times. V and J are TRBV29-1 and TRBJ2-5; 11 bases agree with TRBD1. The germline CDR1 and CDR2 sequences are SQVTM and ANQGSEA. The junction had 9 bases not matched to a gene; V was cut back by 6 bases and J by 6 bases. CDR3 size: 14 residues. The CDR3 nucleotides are TGCAGCGTCGCCAGGACAGGGGGCGCGAAGACCCAGTACTTC. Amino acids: CSVARTGGAKTQYF.

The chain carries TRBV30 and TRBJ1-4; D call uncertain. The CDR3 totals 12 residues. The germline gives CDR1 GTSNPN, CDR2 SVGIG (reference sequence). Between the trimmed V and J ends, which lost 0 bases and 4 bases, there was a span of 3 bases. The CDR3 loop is CAWSVFNEKLFF. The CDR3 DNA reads TGTGCCTGGAGTGTCTTTAATGAAAAACTGTTTTTT. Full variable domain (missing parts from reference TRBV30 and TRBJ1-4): SQTIHQWPATLVQPVGSPLSLECTVEGTSNPNLYWYRQAAGRGLQLLFYSVGIGQISSEVPQNLSASRPQDRQFILSSKKLLLSDSGFYLCAWSVFNEKLFFGSGTQLSVL.

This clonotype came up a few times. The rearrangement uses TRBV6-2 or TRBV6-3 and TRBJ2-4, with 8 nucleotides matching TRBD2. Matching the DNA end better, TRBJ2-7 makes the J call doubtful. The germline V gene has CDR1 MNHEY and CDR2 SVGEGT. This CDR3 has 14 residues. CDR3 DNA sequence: TGTGCCAGCAGTGGACCGGGACTAGTTTACGAGCAGTACTTC. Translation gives CASSGPGLVYEQYF.

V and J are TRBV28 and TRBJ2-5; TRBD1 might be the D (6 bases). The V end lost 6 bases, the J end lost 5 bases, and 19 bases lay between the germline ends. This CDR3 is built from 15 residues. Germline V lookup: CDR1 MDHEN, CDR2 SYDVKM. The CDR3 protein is CASSPAGAGDETQYF. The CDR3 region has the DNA TGTGCCAGCAGCCCAGCCGGGGCAGGGGACGAGACCCAGTACTTC.

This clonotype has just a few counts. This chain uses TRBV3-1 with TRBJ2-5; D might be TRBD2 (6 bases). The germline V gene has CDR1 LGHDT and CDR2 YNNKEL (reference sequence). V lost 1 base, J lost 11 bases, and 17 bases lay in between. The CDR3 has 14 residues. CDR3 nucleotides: TGTGCCAGCAGCCAAGGTCTAGCAGACCGGGAGCAGTACTTC. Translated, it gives CASSQGLADREQYF.

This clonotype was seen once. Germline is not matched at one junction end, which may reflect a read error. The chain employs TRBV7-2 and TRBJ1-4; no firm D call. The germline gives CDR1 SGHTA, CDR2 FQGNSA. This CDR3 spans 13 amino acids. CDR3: CASSVLKAEKPFF. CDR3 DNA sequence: TGTGCCAGCAGCGTACTTAAGGCTGAAAAACCGTTTTTT.

CDR3 sequence (DNA): TGCAGTGGGACTAGCGGGAGTCCAGATACGCAGTATTTT. Translating gives CSGTSGSPDTQYF. This chain links TRBV20-1 with TRBJ2-3, with 13 bases matching TRBD2. Per germline, CDR1 DFQATT and CDR2 SNEGSKA (reference sequence). The CDR3 loop spans 13 amino acids. With V trimmed by 7 bases and J by 4 bases, 2 bases remained unmatched.

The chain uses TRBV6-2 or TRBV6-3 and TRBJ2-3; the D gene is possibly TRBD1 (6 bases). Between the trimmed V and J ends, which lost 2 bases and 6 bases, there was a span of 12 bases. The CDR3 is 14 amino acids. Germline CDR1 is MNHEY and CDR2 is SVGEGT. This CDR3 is CASSYRQVMDTQYF. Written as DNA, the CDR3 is TGTGCCAGCAGTTACAGACAGGTGATGGATACGCAGTATTTT.

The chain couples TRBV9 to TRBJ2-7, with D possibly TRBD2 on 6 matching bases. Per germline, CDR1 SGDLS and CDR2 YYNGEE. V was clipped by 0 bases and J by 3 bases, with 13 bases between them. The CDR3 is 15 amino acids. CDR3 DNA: TGTGCCAGCAGCGTAGGACCCAGCGGGCACTACGAGCAGTACTTC. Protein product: CASSVGPSGHYEQYF.

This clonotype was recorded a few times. In DNA form, the CDR3 reads TGTGCCAGCAGTTTGGGGGGACTAGCGGGAGGGGGCTACAATGAGCAGTTCTTC. It codes for CASSLGGLAGGGYNEQFF. J is TRBJ2-1 and V is TRBV28; 16 bases align to TRBD2. From germline, CDR1 is MDHEN and CDR2 SYDVKM. This CDR3 comprises 18 residues. The junction had 5 bases not matched to a gene; V was cut back by 3 bases and J by 3 bases.

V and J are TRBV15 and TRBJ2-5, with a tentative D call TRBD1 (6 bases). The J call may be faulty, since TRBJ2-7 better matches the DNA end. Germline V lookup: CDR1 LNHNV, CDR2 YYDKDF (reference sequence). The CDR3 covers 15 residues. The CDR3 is CATSRGGQSSYEQYF. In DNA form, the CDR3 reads TGTGCCACCAGCAGAGGTGGACAGTCGTCCTACGAGCAGTACTTC.

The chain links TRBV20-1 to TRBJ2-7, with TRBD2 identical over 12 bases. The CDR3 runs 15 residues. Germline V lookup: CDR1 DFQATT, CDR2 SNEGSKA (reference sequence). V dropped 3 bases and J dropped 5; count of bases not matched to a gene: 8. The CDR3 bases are TGCAGTGCTAGTGGGACTAGCGGGCGGGGGGACGAGCAGTACTTC. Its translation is CSASGTSGRGDEQYF.

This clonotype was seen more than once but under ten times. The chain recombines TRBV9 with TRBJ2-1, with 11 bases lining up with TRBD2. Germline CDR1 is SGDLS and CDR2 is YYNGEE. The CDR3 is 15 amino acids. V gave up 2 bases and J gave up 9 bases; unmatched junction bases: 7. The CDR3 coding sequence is TGTGCCAGCAGCGTGACTAGCGGGATCGGGGGTGAGCAGTTCTTC. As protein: CASSVTSGIGGEQFF.

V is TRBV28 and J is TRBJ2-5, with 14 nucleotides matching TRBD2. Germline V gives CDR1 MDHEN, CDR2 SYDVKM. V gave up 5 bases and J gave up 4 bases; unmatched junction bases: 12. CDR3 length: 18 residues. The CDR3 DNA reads TGTGCCAGCAGTCAAGTGGGGACTAGCGGGAGTTCGGGAGAGACCCAGTACTTC. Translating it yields CASSQVGTSGSSGETQYF.

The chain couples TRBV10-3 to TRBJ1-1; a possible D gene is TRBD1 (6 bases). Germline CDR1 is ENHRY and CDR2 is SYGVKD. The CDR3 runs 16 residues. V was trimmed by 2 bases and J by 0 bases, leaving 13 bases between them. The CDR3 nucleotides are TGTGCCATCAGTGAGAACTCCGGGACACTGAACACTGAAGCTTTCTTT. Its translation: CAISENSGTLNTEAFF.

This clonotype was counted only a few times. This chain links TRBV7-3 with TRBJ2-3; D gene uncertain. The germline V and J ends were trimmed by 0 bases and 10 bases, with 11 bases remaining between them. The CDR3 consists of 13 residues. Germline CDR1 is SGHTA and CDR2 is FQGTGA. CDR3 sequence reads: CASSLTKGSPQYF. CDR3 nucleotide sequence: TGTGCCAGCAGCTTAACTAAGGGATCCCCGCAGTATTTT.

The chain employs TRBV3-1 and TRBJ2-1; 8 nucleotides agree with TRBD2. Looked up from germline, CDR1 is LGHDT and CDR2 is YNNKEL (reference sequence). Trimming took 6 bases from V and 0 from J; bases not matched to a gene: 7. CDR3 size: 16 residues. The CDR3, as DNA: TGTGCCAGCAGTTCACTAGCGGATAGCTCCTACAATGAGCAGTTCTTC. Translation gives CASSSLADSSYNEQFF.

CDR3 region: CASRGSGGSTEAFF. DNA of the CDR3: TGTGCCAGCAGGGGTTCAGGGGGGAGCACTGAAGCTTTCTTT. This chain joins TRBV7-9 and TRBJ1-1; 7 bases are shared with TRBD1. The germline CDR1 and CDR2 sequences are SEHNR and FQNEAQ (reference sequence). The trim removed 6 bases at V and 4 bases at J, leaving 8 bases unmatched. The CDR3 spans 14 residues.

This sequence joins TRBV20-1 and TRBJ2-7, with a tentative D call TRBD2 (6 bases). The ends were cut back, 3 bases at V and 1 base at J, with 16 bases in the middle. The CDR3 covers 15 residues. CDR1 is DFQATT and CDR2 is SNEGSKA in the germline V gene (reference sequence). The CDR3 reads CSAREAGSFSYEQYF. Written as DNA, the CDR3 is TGCAGTGCTAGGGAGGCCGGGAGTTTTTCCTACGAGCAGTACTTC.

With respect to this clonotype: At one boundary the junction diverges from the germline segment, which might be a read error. CDR3 DNA: TGTGCCAGCAGCCTAGCCCCCGACAGGTTCTACGAGCAGTACTTC. This sequence encodes CASSLAPDRFYEQYF. The chain employs TRBV7-2 and TRBJ2-7, with D possibly TRBD1 on 6 matching bases. From germline, CDR1 is SGHTA and CDR2 FQGNSA. The CDR3 is made up of 15 amino acids.

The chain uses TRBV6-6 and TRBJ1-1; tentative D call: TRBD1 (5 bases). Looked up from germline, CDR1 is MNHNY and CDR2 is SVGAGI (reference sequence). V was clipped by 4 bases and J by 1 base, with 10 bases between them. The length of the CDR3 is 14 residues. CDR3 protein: CASSSRGRNTEAFF. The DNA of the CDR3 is TGTGCCAGCAGTTCTAGGGGAAGGAACACTGAAGCTTTCTTT.

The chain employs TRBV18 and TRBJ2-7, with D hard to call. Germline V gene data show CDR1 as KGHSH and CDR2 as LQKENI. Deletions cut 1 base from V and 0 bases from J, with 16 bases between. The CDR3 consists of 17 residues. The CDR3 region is CASSPRPGATSSYEQYF. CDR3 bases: TGTGCCAGCTCACCACGGCCGGGCGCAACCTCCTCCTACGAGCAGTACTTC.

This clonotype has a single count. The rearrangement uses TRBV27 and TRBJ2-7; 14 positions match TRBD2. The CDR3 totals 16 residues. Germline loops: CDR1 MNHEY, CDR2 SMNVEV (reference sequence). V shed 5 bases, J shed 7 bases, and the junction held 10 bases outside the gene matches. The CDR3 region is CASSTRTSGRYNEQYF. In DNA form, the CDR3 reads TGTGCCAGCAGTACGAGGACTAGCGGGAGGTACAATGAGCAGTACTTC.

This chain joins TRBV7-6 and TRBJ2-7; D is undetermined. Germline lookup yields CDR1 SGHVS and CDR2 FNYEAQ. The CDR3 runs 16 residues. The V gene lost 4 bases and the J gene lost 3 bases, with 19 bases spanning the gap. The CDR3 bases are TGTGCCAGCAGCTCTAGGCTCGCAGGATCCCACTACGAGCAGTACTTC. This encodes CASSSRLAGSHYEQYF. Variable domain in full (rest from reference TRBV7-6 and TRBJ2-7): GAGVSQSPRYKVTKRGQDVALRCDPISGHVSLYWYRQALGQGPEFLTYFNYEAQQDKSGLPNDRFSAERPEGSISTLTIQRTEQRDSAMYRCASSSRLAGSHYEQYFGPGTRLTVT.

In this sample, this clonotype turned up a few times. The chain's CDR3 is CSAKNSGTGTYEQYF. The CDR3, as DNA: TGCAGTGCTAAGAATTCCGGGACAGGGACCTACGAGCAGTACTTC. The J gene is TRBJ2-7, the V gene TRBV20-1, with 9 bases that match TRBD1. There are 15 residues in the CDR3. Trimming at V came to 4 bases and at J to 2 bases, leaving 9 bases not matched to a gene. Germline-derived CDR1 and CDR2 are DFQATT and SNEGSKA (reference sequence).